Below are 5 T cell receptor beta chains sequenced from a single sample in a study of blood T cell repertoires in COVID-19. The repertoire was sequenced with immunoSEQ multiplex PCR; TCRdb's copy has only in-frame clones and lacks some. This sample carries 90,000 to 140,000 clones, 81% of them seen once, and the ten largest clones take 9.4%. Sequences were obtained from peripheral blood. Receptors were obtained from a woman between 65 and 79 years old with acute or convalescent COVID-19.

V is TRBV11-2 and J is TRBJ1-1; unclear D gene. Trimming took 7 bases from V and 6 from J, leaving 24 bases between them. The CDR3 is made up of 16 amino acids. Looked up from germline, CDR1 is SGHAT and CDR2 is FQNNGV. CDR3 residues: CASTPLDLTATPEAFF. For the CDR3, the DNA is TGTGCCAGCACCCCCTTAGATCTTACAGCTACCCCTGAAGCTTTCTTT.

This chain connects TRBV19 to TRBJ1-2, with 12 nucleotides matching TRBD1. The CDR3 totals 14 residues. From germline, CDR1 is LNHDA and CDR2 SQIVND (reference sequence). V trimming: 5 bases; J trimming: 8 bases; junction bases outside the gene matches: 6. The CDR3, as DNA: TGTGCCAGTAGTCCAGGGACAGGGGGCGAGGGCTACACCTTC. The encoded protein is CASSPGTGGEGYTF. Filled out from reference TRBV19 and TRBJ1-2, the complete variable domain reads DGGITQSPKYLFRKEGQNVTLSCEQNLNHDAMYWYRQDPGQGLRLIYYSQIVNDFQKGDIAEGYSVSREKKESFPLTVTSAQKNPTAFYLCASSPGTGGEGYTFGSGTRLTVV.

The chain has TRBV11-2 and TRBJ2-7; TRBD2 matches 8 bases. The V and J ends lost 1 base and 1 base, in that order; junction bases with no gene match: 3. This CDR3 comprises 15 residues. In germline, CDR1 is SGHAT, CDR2 FQNNGV. In nucleotides, the CDR3 is TGTGCCAGCAGCTTAGGTGCGGGGGGATCCTACGAGCAGTACTTC. The encoded protein is CASSLGAGGSYEQYF.

This clone was found once. The chain recombines TRBV27 with TRBJ1-5; weak D call: TRBD1 (6 bases). CDR1 is MNHEY and CDR2 is SMNVEV in the germline V gene (reference sequence). CDR3 size: 13 residues. V was trimmed by 6 bases and J by 7 bases, leaving 13 bases between them. The chain's CDR3 is CASSTDRIQPQHF. CDR3 DNA sequence: TGTGCCAGCAGCACCGACAGGATCCAGCCCCAGCATTTT.

The chain employs TRBV4-1 and TRBJ1-2; D possibly corresponds to TRBD1 (6 bases). The ends were cut back, 2 bases at V and 2 bases at J, with 12 bases in the middle. CDR1 is MGHRA and CDR2 is YSYEKL in the germline V gene. The CDR3 spans 15 residues. The CDR3 DNA reads TGCGCCAGCAGCCAACCAGGGGCAGGAAACTATGGCTACACCTTC. This translates into CASSQPGAGNYGYTF.